The present T cell receptor beta chain was sequenced within a study of shared clonotypes between healthy human individuals (dated by TCRdb to the early 2020s). For context, the study as a whole: The cohort included a few men and two women between 18 and 49 years of age. Blood TCR repertoires of five healthy adults were deeply sequenced to estimate repertoire size and the extent of clonotype sharing between individuals. To increase sequencing depth and limit assay-specific biases, different laboratories used diverse techniques to prepare libraries and sequence TCR repertoires. Leukapheresis yielded between about 0.85 and 10 billion PBMCs per donor.

Donors were healthy HIV-negative adults with no recently reported acute infections or vaccinations. Every donor was a Caucasian adult residing in Nashville, Tennessee, USA. For unsorted samples, 75 million to 90 million PBMCs were counted, and genomic DNA was extracted using the QIAamp DNA Blood Mini kit. Blood was collected by leukapheresis, and PBMCs were isolated by Ficoll-Histopaque density gradient centrifugation and then cryopreserved in liquid nitrogen vapor phase. Using the deep immunoSEQ assay, multiplex PCR amplified TCR CDR3 regions from genomic DNA. For each cell subset, the extracted genomic DNA was distributed evenly across all wells of several immunoSEQ 96-well plates, and each plate served as one replicate. For unsorted PBMC, about 300 ng of genomic DNA, equivalent to 25,000 to 35,000 T cell genomes, went into each replicate PCR. Ten immunoSEQ deep assay plates were used to sequence unsorted PBMC genomic DNA. The purified libraries were quantified using a Qubit 3.0 fluorometer, sized with a Bioanalyzer 2100, and then quantified again using the KAPA Library Quantification kit. A separate single-read 150-cycle Illumina NextSeq 550 flow cell was used to sequence each immunoSEQ 96-well plate. The authors processed their data as follows. Because only junctional sequences without quality scores were contained in the immunoSEQ output, filtering matching that applied to full-length reads could not be performed. Sequences were annotated with PyIR, a Python wrapper for IgBLAST v1.9, using IMGT germline references to assign V/J genes and CDR3. Any read was removed if the V/J assignment was weak (E-value above 1e-6), the CDR3 was missing, or the read contained stop codons, out-of-frame junctions, or ambiguous translated residues. V3J clonotypes were defined as sequences sharing an identical inferred V gene, J gene, and CDR3 amino acid sequence. The percentage overlap between two repertoires was calculated by dividing the number of shared unique clonotypes by the size of the smaller repertoire. Three approaches were used to assess repertoire richness: RTK rarefaction, the Chao1 estimator, and Recon v2.1 estimates of unobserved clonotypes. In its TCRdb copy, this immuneACCESS table keeps in-frame sequences only and misses some clones. Where compared with another copy, unresolved V genes explain less than half of these, and the others have no known cause. V and J calls plus clone size are reproduced from that table; the DNA served to infer D and trimming. The sample records about 480,000 clones, about three quarters of which are singletons. The ten biggest clones cover around 13% of the sample.

Concerning this clone: What this receptor recognizes is not known. No much larger clone exists at a distance of one base, and base qualities are not known.

Results and caveats for the whole study, not just this receptor: The genetic and exposure-history diversity represented was limited by the small number of donors. Sampling was restricted to blood, and TCR repertoires in tissue are likely to differ from TCR repertoires in blood. Based on pairwise subsampling, the degree of clonotype sharing among donors was expected to be affected by sequencing depth.

Deletion took 6 bases off V and 3 bases off J, with a span of 14 bases between the germline ends. The germline V gene sets CDR1 to SNHLY and CDR2 to FYNNEI. From its cysteine to its phenylalanine, the CDR3 spans 14 amino acids. Here the CDR3 DNA is all that survives: 42 bases in frame from base 1. The sample comprised PBMCs. The source is a woman aged 35 to 49 in good health. Some clones in this sample may be carry-over from other donors' samples. Rearrangement joined TRBV2 to TRBJ1-1; TRBD1 could be the D gene, as 5 bases match. The sequenced DNA is TGTGCCAGCAGAGATCGAGTAGGGGACACTGAAGCTTTCTTT. Its protein reads: CASRDRVGDTEAFF.